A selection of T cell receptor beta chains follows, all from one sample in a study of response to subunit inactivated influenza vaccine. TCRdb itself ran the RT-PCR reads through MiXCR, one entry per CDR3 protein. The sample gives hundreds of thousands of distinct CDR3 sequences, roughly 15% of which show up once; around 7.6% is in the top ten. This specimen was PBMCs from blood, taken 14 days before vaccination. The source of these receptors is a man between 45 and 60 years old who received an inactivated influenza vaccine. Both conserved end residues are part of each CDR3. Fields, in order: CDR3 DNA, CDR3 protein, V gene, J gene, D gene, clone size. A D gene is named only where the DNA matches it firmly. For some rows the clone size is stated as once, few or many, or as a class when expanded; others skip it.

DNA: TGTGCCAGCACCTTAGCAGGGCCCTACAATGAGCAGTTCTTC
CDR3: CASTLAGPYNEQFF
V: TRBV12-3/TRBV12-4
J: TRBJ2-1
D: -
size: few

DNA: TGTGCCAGCAGTAGACAGGGGCTGGAGCGGGGGAGATACAATGAGCAGTTCTTC
CDR3: CASSRQGLERGRYNEQFF
V: TRBV6-1
J: TRBJ2-1
D: -
size: few

DNA: TGTGCCAGCAGTGGGTCCGGGACAGGGCGCTACGAGCAGTACTTC
CDR3: CASSGSGTGRYEQYF
V: TRBV25-1
J: TRBJ2-7
D: TRBD1
size: -

DNA: TGCAGTGCTAGGTCCCCAGGAACAGATACGCAGTATTTT
CDR3: CSARSPGTDTQYF
V: TRBV20-1
J: TRBJ2-3
D: -
size: many

DNA: TGCAGTGCTAGAGATAAAGTGACCCCACCCTACGAGCAGTACTTC
CDR3: CSARDKVTPPYEQYF
V: TRBV20-1
J: TRBJ2-7
D: -
size: few

DNA: TGTGCCAGCAGTTACTCCCTCGGAGAGGGCGATCTATACAATGAGCAGTTCTTC
CDR3: CASSYSLGEGDLYNEQFF
V: TRBV6-2/TRBV6-3
J: TRBJ2-1
D: -
size: many

DNA: TGTGCCAGCAGCTTGGAAGGGCCTTTCTCTGGAAACACCATATATTTT
CDR3: CASSLEGPFSGNTIYF
V: TRBV5-4
J: TRBJ1-3
D: -
size: few

DNA: TGTGCCAGCAGCTCAGGGGCGTCTGGGGCCAACGTCCTGACTTTC
CDR3: CASSSGASGANVLTF
V: TRBV11-2
J: TRBJ2-6
D: -
size: -

DNA: TGTGCCAGCACCCAACCGGGACAATGGCAGCCCCAGCATTTT
CDR3: CASTQPGQWQPQHF
V: TRBV12-3/TRBV12-4
J: TRBJ1-5
D: -
size: few

DNA: TGTGCCAGCAGTTTATCCTACGGGGGTTTGGGGAATGAGCAGTTCTTC
CDR3: CASSLSYGGLGNEQFF
V: TRBV28
J: TRBJ2-1
D: -
size: -

DNA: TGTGCCAGCAGTGAACAGACTGACACCGGGGAGCTGTTTTTT
CDR3: CASSEQTDTGELFF
V: TRBV2
J: TRBJ2-2
D: -
size: few

DNA: TGCGCCAGCAGCCAAAAGGGACTAGCGGGGGGCCAAGAGAAATCAGATACGCAGTATTTT
CDR3: CASSQKGLAGGQEKSDTQYF
V: TRBV4-1
J: TRBJ2-3
D: TRBD2
size: -

DNA: TGTGCCACCAGTGAGTCGGGCACACCCGGTAGGACCGGGGAGCTGTTTTTT
CDR3: CATSESGTPGRTGELFF
V: TRBV24-1
J: TRBJ2-2
D: -
size: few

DNA: TGTGCCAGCAGCCCCCGTGGTAGCGGGATGTACACAGATACGCAGTATTTT
CDR3: CASSPRGSGMYTDTQYF
V: TRBV11-2
J: TRBJ2-3
D: TRBD2
size: few

DNA: TGTGCCAGCAGCTCGACGGGGAGGGGATACAATGAGCAGTTCTTC
CDR3: CASSSTGRGYNEQFF
V: TRBV11-2
J: TRBJ2-1
D: TRBD2
size: many

DNA: TGTGCCAGCAGTTACGCCCCGGCGGGACTTCCTAACAATGAGCAGTTCTTC
CDR3: CASSYAPAGLPNNEQFF
V: TRBV6-5
J: TRBJ2-1
D: -
size: -

DNA: TGTGCCAGCAGCGAAAACAGGGGCTACGAGCAGTACTTC
CDR3: CASSENRGYEQYF
V: TRBV7-2
J: TRBJ2-7
D: TRBD1
size: -

DNA: TGTGCCACCAGTGATTCCGGGACAGGAATCATCACCGGGGAGCTGTTTTTT
CDR3: CATSDSGTGIITGELFF
V: TRBV24-1
J: TRBJ2-2
D: TRBD1
size: few